These 14 T cell receptor beta chains were all obtained from the same sample, sequenced in a study of T cell responses to AZD1222 COVID-19 vaccine. The table came from immunoSEQ multiplex PCR; TCRdb's copy has only in-frame clones and leaves some out. The sample consists of tens of thousands of clones, 70% to 80% of them appearing once. The specimen was peripheral blood, collected 28 days after the second AZD1222 dose. The receptor set was obtained from an adult who received the AZD1222 COVID-19 vaccine.

V and J are TRBV9 and TRBJ2-1; TRBD1 is a possible D gene (6 bases). The CDR3 runs 11 residues. Germline-derived CDR1 and CDR2 are SGDLS and YYNGEE. The germline V and J ends were trimmed by 3 bases and 11 bases, with 9 bases remaining between them. The CDR3 loop is CASSETGKQFF. The DNA for the CDR3 is TGTGCCAGCAGCGAAACAGGGAAGCAGTTCTTC.

J is TRBJ1-4 and V is TRBV4-2; D remains unclear. The CDR3 runs to 15 residues. CDR1 and CDR2 from the germline V gene are LGHNA and YNFKEQ. The V gene lost 2 bases and the J gene lost 7 bases, with 14 bases spanning the gap. In DNA, the CDR3 is TGTGCCAGCAGCCAACAGGCCCGTGAAAGTGAAAAACTGTTTTTT. Encoded protein: CASSQQARESEKLFF.

The chain recombines TRBV5-6 with TRBJ2-5; D may be TRBD1 (5 bases). CDR3 length: 15 amino acids. The germline V gene encodes CDR1 SGHDT and CDR2 YYEEEE. Trimming cost V 2 bases and J 0 bases, with 11 bases left between them. The CDR3 DNA reads as TGTGCCAGCAGCTTCAGGGTGGAATACCAAGAGACCCAGTACTTC. Translation gives CASSFRVEYQETQYF.

The chain combines TRBV10-1 with TRBJ2-1, with D perhaps being TRBD1 or TRBD2 (5 bases each). The germline V gene encodes CDR1 WNHNN and CDR2 SYGVQD (reference sequence). This CDR3 region has 13 residues. The ends were cut back, 8 bases at V and 4 bases at J, with 12 bases in the middle. The CDR3 here is CASGGRIYNEQFF. DNA for the CDR3: TGCGCCAGCGGGGGACGGATTTACAATGAGCAGTTCTTC.

In this sample, this clone turned up a few times. This chain connects TRBV7-9 to TRBJ2-1; D possibly corresponds to TRBD2 (6 bases). Germline V gives CDR1 SEHNR, CDR2 FQNEAQ (reference sequence). The CDR3 runs to 15 residues. Trimming stripped 5 bases from V and 5 bases from J, with 16 bases between. The CDR3 loop is CASSQGLQMDNEQFF. The CDR3 bases are TGTGCCAGCAGCCAGGGACTCCAAATGGACAATGAGCAGTTCTTC. Drawing the rest from reference TRBV7-9 and TRBJ2-1, the complete variable domain is DTGVSQNPRHKITKRGQNVTFRCDPISEHNRLYWYRQTLGQGPEFLTYFQNEAQLEKSRLLSDRFSAERPKGSFSTLEIQRTEQGDSAMYLCASSQGLQMDNEQFFGPGTRLTVL.

The V call is TRBV21-1, the J call TRBJ1-5. TRBV21-1 is a pseudogene segment. The CDR3 runs to 14 residues. The CDR3 here is CASSKGRGNQPQHF. CDR3 nucleotide sequence: TGTGCCAGCAGCAAAGGACGGGGAAATCAGCCCCAGCATTTT.

The sample holds one count of this clone. This chain's CDR3 is CASGRQGGYEQYF. The CDR3 bases are TGTGCCAGCGGCCGACAGGGGGGCTACGAGCAGTACTTC. V is TRBV3-1 (or the pseudogene TRBV3-2) and J is TRBJ2-7; TRBD1 aligns across 9 bases. The V segment lost 8 bases and the J segment 3 bases; nucleotides outside the gene matches: 5. This CDR3 has 13 amino acids. Germline V gene data show CDR1 as LGHDT and CDR2 as YNNKEL (reference sequence).

This chain joins TRBV19 and TRBJ1-2; D is undetermined. This CDR3 region has 13 residues. Germline V CDR1 and CDR2: LNHDA, SQIVND (reference sequence). Deletions cut 6 bases from V and 0 bases from J, with 8 bases between. The DNA of the CDR3 is TGTGCCAGTAGACAGATCACTAACTATGGCTACACCTTC. Its protein is CASRQITNYGYTF.

V and J are TRBV5-1 and TRBJ2-6; no firm D call. V was shortened by 0 bases and J by 1 base, with 5 bases between the two germline ends. In germline, CDR1 is SGHRS, CDR2 YFSETQ. The CDR3 length is 15 residues. CDR3: CASSLGGSGANVLTF. CDR3 bases: TGCGCCAGCAGCTTGGGAGGATCTGGGGCCAACGTCCTGACTTTC.

The chain employs TRBV27 and TRBJ1-1, with 7 nucleotides matching TRBD1. Germline V gene lookup returns CDR1 MNHEY and CDR2 SMNVEV (reference sequence). The CDR3 totals 14 residues. V was clipped by 2 bases and J by 1 base; unmatched bases: 1. Here the CDR3 DNA reads TGTGCCAGCAGTTTAGGGGACAGGAACACTGAAGCTTTCTTT. Translating it yields CASSLGDRNTEAFF.

V is TRBV3-1 (or the pseudogene TRBV3-2) and J is TRBJ2-1, with 11 positions matching TRBD2. This CDR3 region has 19 residues. Germline CDR1 is LGHDT and CDR2 is YNNKEL (reference sequence). J gave up 0 bases and V 1 base, and 8 bases lay outside the gene matches. As DNA, the CDR3 is TGTGCCAGCAGCCAAGGTACTAGCGGGAGTGGCGACTCCTACAATGAGCAGTTCTTC. This sequence encodes CASSQGTSGSGDSYNEQFF.

The chain recombines TRBV6-2 or TRBV6-3 with TRBJ2-7; D possibly matches TRBD1 or TRBD2 (6 bases each). Germline-derived CDR1 and CDR2 are MNHEY and SVGEGT. This CDR3 is built from 14 residues. V lost 2 bases to trimming and J lost 3 bases, with 11 bases between them. In DNA, the CDR3 is TGTGCCAGCAGTTACGAAGGGGGGATCTACGAGCAGTACTTC. Translation: CASSYEGGIYEQYF.

This clone showed up just a few times. The chain couples TRBV25-1 to TRBJ1-5, with D possibly matching TRBD1 (5 bases). Germline lookup yields CDR1 MGHDK and CDR2 SYGVNS. Trimming shortened V by 8 bases and J by 0 bases, and 11 bases separated the two germline ends. The CDR3 is 14 amino acids. The DNA of the CDR3 is TGTGCCAGCTCCACGGGGGATAGCAATCAGCCCCAGCATTTT. Translating gives CASSTGDSNQPQHF. Drawing the rest from reference TRBV25-1 and TRBJ1-5, the complete variable domain is EADIYQTPRYLVIGTGKKITLECSQTMGHDKMYWYQQDPGMELHLIHYSYGVNSTEKGDLSSESTVSRIRTEHFPLTLESARPSHTSQYLCASSTGDSNQPQHFGDGTRLSIL.

The chain recombines TRBV10-3 with TRBJ2-6; D remains unclear. Trimming removed 4 bases at V and 0 bases at J, with 7 bases between. This CDR3 comprises 15 residues. In germline, CDR1 is ENHRY, CDR2 SYGVKD. This chain's CDR3 is CAISGDDSGANVLTF. Here the CDR3 DNA reads TGTGCCATCAGTGGTGACGACTCTGGGGCCAACGTCCTGACTTTC.